Sequencing of this T cell receptor (beta chain) was carried out in a study of blood T cell repertoires in COVID-19. Sequenced by immunoSEQ multiplex PCR; TCRdb stores in-frame clones only, minus some. The data contain fewer than 200,000 clones, about 87% of them singletons. The ends lost 4 bases at V and 2 bases at J; junction bases unmatched: 11. The germline gives CDR1 SGHNT, CDR2 YYREEE (reference sequence). The CDR3 is 16 residues long. The chain recombines TRBV5-4 with TRBJ2-7; 8 nucleotides line up with TRBD2. The origin of this receptor is a man aged 55 to 70 with acute or convalescent COVID-19. The material sequenced was peripheral blood. The CDR3: CASSNSPGLVTYEQYF. CDR3 in DNA: TGTGCCAGCAGCAATTCCCCGGGACTAGTTACCTACGAGCAGTACTTC.